This passage covers 30 T cell receptor beta chains from one sample sequenced in a study of CD8 T cells in Susac syndrome. An amount of RNA that ranged from 0.5 to 1 ug was reverse transcribed with random hexamers. One entry per CDR3 protein results from TCRdb running MiXCR on the immunoSEQ multiplex PCR reads. The data contain 200,000 to 300,000 distinct CDR3 sequences, 90% to 95% of them singletons. Material: CD4+ T cells from PBMCs. The origin of the receptors is a human donor with multiple sclerosis.

J is TRBJ2-2 and V is TRBV3-1; no reliable D call. The germline V and J ends were trimmed by 0 bases and 5 bases, with 4 bases remaining between them. The V gene's germline CDR1 is LGHDT and CDR2 YNNKEL (reference sequence). The CDR3 consists of 13 residues. The CDR3 bases are TGTGCCAGCAGCCAAGAGGTTACCGGGGAGCTGTTTTTT. The encoded protein is CASSQEVTGELFF. The full variable domain, rest sourced from reference TRBV3-1 and TRBJ2-2, is DTAVSQTPKYLVTQMGNDKSIKCEQNLGHDTMYWYKQDSKKFLKIMFSYNNKELIINETVPNRFSPKSPDKAHLNLHINSLELGDSAVYFCASSQEVTGELFFGEGSRLTVL.

The chain uses TRBV18 and TRBJ2-7, with 11 bases matching TRBD1. The V gene's germline CDR1 is KGHSH and CDR2 LQKENI. CDR3 length equals 15 residues. Trimming at V came to 5 bases and at J to 5 bases, leaving 8 bases not matched to a gene. The CDR3 spells CASSTGQGGFDEQYV. The CDR3 DNA sequence: TGTGCCAGCTCAACGGGACAGGGGGGTTTCGACGAGCAGTACGTC.

This chain uses TRBV7-3 with TRBJ2-7, with 8 bases matching TRBD2. In germline, CDR1 is SGHTA, CDR2 FQGTGA. V lost 6 bases, J lost 3 bases, and 7 bases stayed unmatched. CDR3 length: 14 residues. CDR3 nucleotides: TGTGCCAGCAGGGCGTCAGCGGGGGACTACGAGCAGTACTTC. This codes for CASRASAGDYEQYF.

The V and J genes are TRBV19 and TRBJ2-5; 7 bases fit TRBD1. After removal of 6 bases from V and 5 bases from J, the junction contained 12 bases not matched to a gene. CDR3 length: 15 amino acids. CDR1 LNHDA and CDR2 SQIVND come from the germline V gene (reference sequence). CDR3 sequence reads: CASSTGTAGAETQYF. The CDR3, as DNA: TGTGCCAGTAGCACCGGGACAGCCGGGGCGGAGACCCAGTACTTC.

This chain links TRBV5-8 with TRBJ1-1, with D tentatively TRBD1 (6 bases). This CDR3 contains 15 residues. Per germline, CDR1 SGHTS and CDR2 YDEGEE. Deletions cut 3 bases from V and 2 bases from J, with 14 bases between. CDR3 DNA: TGTGCCAGCAGCTCGCAACCTGGGGGCAACACTGAAGCTTTCTTT. This codes for CASSSQPGGNTEAFF.

Turning to this clonotype: The junction does not match germline at one end; this may be a read error. The J gene is TRBJ2-5, the V gene TRBV7-2; D call uncertain. CDR1 and CDR2 (germline): SGHTA, FQGNSA. The CDR3 totals 13 residues. CDR3 residues: CASSWVGEESQYF. The CDR3 DNA reads as TGTGCCAGCAGCTGGGTTGGGGAAGAGAGCCAGTACTTC.

The rearrangement links TRBV6-5 to TRBJ2-1; D perhaps matches TRBD1 (5 bases). Trimming took 6 bases from V and 6 from J, leaving 15 bases between them. This CDR3 is 14 amino acids long. Germline V CDR1 and CDR2: MNHEY, SVGAGI. The CDR3 protein is CASRTYMGPNEQFF. CDR3 nucleotide sequence: TGTGCCAGCAGGACCTACATGGGGCCCAATGAGCAGTTCTTC.

J is TRBJ2-3 and V is TRBV20-1; TRBD2 might be the D (6 bases). Germline values: CDR1 DFQATT, CDR2 SNEGSKA (reference sequence). Trimming shortened V by 5 bases and J by 3 bases, and 15 bases separated the two germline ends. CDR3 length: 14 residues. The CDR3 loop is CSAVSRGRTDTQYF. CDR3 nucleotide sequence: TGCAGTGCTGTCTCGCGAGGGAGGACAGATACGCAGTATTTT.

The chain has TRBV7-9 and TRBJ2-7; D gene unclear. The CDR3 sequence is 13 residues long. Germline V gives CDR1 SEHNR, CDR2 FQNEAQ (reference sequence). V shed 3 bases and J shed 2 bases, with 8 bases lying between them. CDR3: CASSFTATYEQYF. Written as DNA, the CDR3 is TGTGCCAGCAGCTTCACAGCGACCTACGAGCAGTACTTC. Filled out from reference TRBV7-9 and TRBJ2-7, the complete variable domain reads DTGVSQNPRHKITKRGQNVTFRCDPISEHNRLYWYRQTLGQGPEFLTYFQNEAQLEKSRLLSDRFSAERPKGSFSTLEIQRTEQGDSAMYLCASSFTATYEQYFGPGTRLTVT.

The rearrangement links TRBV12-3 or TRBV12-4 to TRBJ2-4; 9 bases are shared with TRBD2. Trimming removed 4 bases from V and 1 base from J; junction bases left unmatched: 8. The CDR3 extends over 17 amino acids. The CDR3 loop reads CASSSIAGVVAKNIQYF. CDR3 nucleotide sequence: TGTGCCAGCAGTTCGATAGCGGGAGTCGTGGCCAAAAACATTCAGTACTTC.

The chain joins TRBV6-6 to TRBJ1-4, with a tentative D call TRBD1 (5 bases). V was shortened by 7 bases and J by 0 bases, with 9 bases between the two germline ends. The germline V gene encodes CDR1 MNHNY and CDR2 SVGAGI (reference sequence). The CDR3 loop spans 14 amino acids. Here the CDR3 reads CASNPGATNEKLFF. CDR3 coding DNA: TGTGCCAGCAACCCGGGGGCAACTAATGAAAAACTGTTTTTT.

V usage is TRBV12-3 or TRBV12-4 and J usage is TRBJ2-5, with D tentatively TRBD1 (6 bases). The CDR3 consists of 15 residues. The V end was cut by 1 base, the J end by 9 bases, with 18 bases between. This chain's CDR3 is CASSLGQGTMAPQYF. For the CDR3, the DNA is TGTGCCAGCAGTTTAGGTCAGGGGACGATGGCGCCCCAGTACTTC.

Only one count was recorded for this clonotype. The chain combines TRBV20-1 with TRBJ1-4; D uncertain. Germline assignment: CDR1 DFQATT and CDR2 SNEGSKA (reference sequence). The V end was cut by 7 bases, the J end by 0 bases, with 15 bases between. This CDR3 region has 15 residues. This chain's CDR3 is CSGREGSATNEKLFF. DNA for the CDR3: TGCAGTGGGAGAGAAGGATCGGCAACTAATGAAAAACTGTTTTTT.

This clonotype was seen only once. The chain links TRBV7-3 to TRBJ2-1, with 10 bases identical to TRBD2. The CDR3 contains 15 residues. Germline CDR1 is SGHTA and CDR2 is FQGTGA. V lost 2 bases, J lost 8 bases, and 6 bases stayed unmatched. The DNA for the CDR3 is TGTGCCAGCAGCTTATTAGCGGGAGGTCAGCATGAGCAGTTCTTC. The encoded protein is CASSLLAGGQHEQFF.

This clonotype appeared once. This sequence joins TRBV6-5 and TRBJ2-4; 7 bases align to TRBD2. The CDR3 is 15 amino acids. J lost 9 bases, V lost 4 bases, and 12 bases had no gene match. Germline CDR1 is MNHEY and CDR2 is SVGAGI. CDR3 region: CASSFSRWEGGIQYF. CDR3 in DNA: TGTGCCAGCAGTTTTTCCAGGTGGGAGGGAGGCATTCAGTACTTC.

A single count supports this clonotype. The rearrangement uses TRBV29-1 and TRBJ2-7; D perhaps matches TRBD2 (5 bases). This CDR3 is 11 amino acids long. Looked up from germline, CDR1 is SQVTM and CDR2 is ANQGSEA. The ends were cut back, 6 bases at V and 7 bases at J, with 13 bases in the middle. The CDR3 region is CSVGLVWEQYF. DNA for the CDR3: TGCAGCGTCGGACTTGTTTGGGAGCAGTACTTC.

The chain is built from TRBV5-4 and TRBJ2-2; TRBD2 matches 14 bases. The CDR3 is 17 residues long. Trimming took 0 bases from V and 5 from J; bases not matched to a gene: 3. Germline assignment: CDR1 SGHNT and CDR2 YYREEE (reference sequence). The DNA of the CDR3 is TGTGCCAGCAGCTTGGCCGGGACTAGCGGGAGAACCGGGGAGCTGTTTTTT. This codes for CASSLAGTSGRTGELFF.

The V gene is TRBV12-3 or TRBV12-4, the J gene TRBJ1-1; the D is unclear. V lost 3 bases and J lost 4, with 18 bases in between. This CDR3 contains 16 residues. CDR3 sequence (DNA): TGTGCCAGCAGTTTCGAGGAAGGATTGTCGGGCACTGAAGCTTTCTTT. Amino acid sequence: CASSFEEGLSGTEAFF.

V usage is TRBV28 and J usage is TRBJ1-5, with 8 bases identical to TRBD1. CDR1 MDHEN and CDR2 SYDVKM come from the germline V gene. The CDR3 covers 15 residues. The junction had 13 bases not matched to a gene; V was cut back by 8 bases and J by 7 bases. The CDR3 bases are TGTGCCAGCGGGGGCCCGGACAGGGCAGGACAGCCCCAGCATTTT. Residues: CASGGPDRAGQPQHF.

V usage is TRBV9 and J usage is TRBJ2-5; D gene ambiguous. Germline V gene lookup returns CDR1 SGDLS and CDR2 YYNGEE. CDR3 length: 13 residues. With 0 bases removed from V and 5 bases from J, the gap between germline ends came to 8 bases. The CDR3: CASSVEPRETQYF. CDR3 sequence (DNA): TGTGCCAGCAGCGTAGAACCTCGGGAGACCCAGTACTTC.

This chain uses TRBV20-1 with TRBJ2-1; D is perhaps TRBD2 (6 bases). Germline CDR1 is DFQATT and CDR2 is SNEGSKA (reference sequence). Trimming shortened V by 3 bases and J by 1 base, and 13 bases separated the two germline ends. The CDR3 covers 15 residues. The CDR3 DNA follows: TGCAGTGCTAGGGCTAGCGAGTCTTCCTACAATGAGCAGTTCTTC. It is translated as CSARASESSYNEQFF.

This sequence joins TRBV7-2 and TRBJ2-3; tentatively, D is TRBD2 (5 bases). Trimming cost V 0 bases and J 2 bases, with 9 bases left between them. There are 15 residues in the CDR3. CDR1 is SGHTA, CDR2 FQGNSA, per germline. The CDR3: CASSLAVGATDTQYF. As DNA, the CDR3 is TGTGCCAGCAGCTTAGCAGTGGGAGCCACAGATACGCAGTATTTT.

V is TRBV4-2 and J is TRBJ1-4; no definite D call. Trimming removed 1 base from V and 8 bases from J, with 20 bases in between. This CDR3 has 17 amino acids. Germline loops: CDR1 LGHNA, CDR2 YNFKEQ. The DNA for the CDR3 is TGTGCCAGCAGCCAAGCATTTGGTAGGCCGAGCAGCGAAAAACTGTTTTTT. Protein: CASSQAFGRPSSEKLFF.

This sequence joins TRBV27 and TRBJ1-2; D may be TRBD1 (6 bases). Germline-derived CDR1 and CDR2 are MNHEY and SMNVEV (reference sequence). This CDR3 has 13 residues. The V and J ends lost 3 bases and 9 bases respectively, with 14 bases between them. The CDR3 bases are TGTGCCAGCAGTTTGCTTGGGGGCCGGAGCTACACCTTC. Protein sequence: CASSLLGGRSYTF.

The chain employs TRBV7-9 and TRBJ1-4; D is possibly TRBD1 (6 bases). CDR1 SEHNR and CDR2 FQNEAQ come from the germline V gene (reference sequence). CDR3 length: 15 residues. Trimming took off 6 bases at V and 8 bases at J, with 19 bases between the two ends. CDR3 sequence: CASSSTWGAEEKLFF. Here the CDR3 DNA reads TGTGCCAGCAGTTCCACGTGGGGGGCTGAGGAAAAACTGTTTTTT.

The chain carries TRBV4-1 and TRBJ2-2; 8 bases match TRBD1. Germline-derived CDR1 and CDR2 are MGHRA and YSYEKL. This CDR3 region has 16 residues. With 2 bases clipped from V and 5 bases from J, the junction kept 7 bases outside the gene matches. The CDR3 region is CASSQPGQGRTGELFF. CDR3 in DNA: TGCGCCAGCAGCCAACCTGGACAGGGAAGAACCGGGGAGCTGTTTTTT.

The CDR3 coding sequence is TGTGCCAGTAGCCAAGGGGGCCACTACGAGCAGTACTTC. As protein: CASSQGGHYEQYF. V usage is TRBV19 and J usage is TRBJ2-7, with TRBD1 identical over 7 bases. J gave up 3 bases and V 6 bases, and 5 bases lay outside the gene matches. The germline V gene has CDR1 LNHDA and CDR2 SQIVND (reference sequence). The CDR3 spans 13 residues.

Written as DNA, the CDR3 is TGCGCCAGCAGCTTGGGCGGGAACCCCTCCTACAATGAGCAGTTCTTC. Amino acid sequence: CASSLGGNPSYNEQFF. The chain has TRBV5-1 and TRBJ2-1, with D possibly being TRBD2 (6 bases). Trimming pared 0 bases from V and 0 bases from J, leaving 10 bases between. The CDR3 extends over 16 amino acids. Germline CDR1 and CDR2: SGHRS and YFSETQ.

The chain carries TRBV2 and TRBJ1-3; perhaps TRBD1 as D (5 bases). The CDR3 totals 13 residues. V was cut by 6 bases and J by 3 bases, with 9 bases left in between. The germline gives CDR1 SNHLY, CDR2 FYNNEI. CDR3: CASRGTVGNTIYF. CDR3 coding DNA: TGTGCCAGCAGGGGGACGGTTGGAAACACCATATATTTT. Full variable domain (missing parts from reference TRBV2 and TRBJ1-3): EPEVTQTPSHQVTQMGQEVILRCVPISNHLYFYWYRQILGQKVEFLVSFYNNEISEKSEIFDDQFSVERPDGSNFTLKIRSTKLEDSAMYFCASRGTVGNTIYFGEGSWLTVV.

The chain employs TRBV5-6 and TRBJ2-6, with TRBD1 matching 10 bases. With 4 bases clipped from V and 4 bases from J, the junction kept 5 bases outside the gene matches. Germline loops: CDR1 SGHDT, CDR2 YYEEEE. This CDR3 region has 16 residues. In DNA, the CDR3 is TGTGCCAGCAGCCGCTTGACAGGGGGCGGGGCCAACGTCCTGACTTTC. It encodes CASSRLTGGGANVLTF.